This T cell receptor beta chain came from a study of early T cells in non-severe SARS-CoV-2 infection (dated by TCRdb to 2020 to 2023). For context, the study as a whole: Bulk RNA from unsorted whole blood was used for TCR sequencing, so alpha and beta chains could not be paired. General study outcomes and caveats: VDJdb matching was skewed toward anti-spike CD8 responses and likely underestimated virus-specific expansions by missing private and CD4 specificities.

The library relied on 5' RACE. The data were produced on a NextSeq 500. To correct for sequencing error and PCR bias, the TCR library protocol tagged individual cDNA molecules with unique molecular identifiers. Both TCR alpha and beta chains were sequenced, and tight co-correlation was observed between alpha and beta sequence abundances in each sample. On the study's bioinformatics: Decombinator V4 was used to annotate the V gene, J gene and CDR3 of the TCR sequences. TCRs were defined as expanded if a significant change between any two time points was detected under a Poisson model with p below 0.0001. TCR abundances were normalised to the total number of TCRs sequenced per sample and were expressed as counts per million. MAIT TCRs were defined by TRAV1-2 paired with TRAJ12, TRAJ20 or TRAJ33, and iNKT TCRs by TRAV10 paired with TRAJ18. VDJdb, accessed 1 November 2021, was searched for CMV, EBV and SARS-CoV-2 annotated TCRs, with TCRs annotated for multiple antigens excluded. In-frame beta chains were kept once TCRdb had trimmed the public reads at Q25 with fastp and called clones with MiXCR. Every entry covers one CDR3 protein and lists the most common genes and DNA from its rows. TCRdb, not the authors, supplied the V and J calls. This sample lists 43,000 or so distinct CDR3 sequences; under 9.5% were detected once. Of the sample, around 7.9% falls within the top ten clones.

This was a case-control study nested in a cohort of healthcare workers in London, UK, who had nasopharyngeal swab PCR tests and blood samples taken every week. Healthcare workers were recruited between 23 and 31 March 2020, during the week of the UK lockdown, and were followed weekly for up to about 15 weeks. V gives up 3 bases and J gives up 0 bases, and the segment between their germline ends measures 11 bases. Measured from the cysteine to the phenylalanine, the CDR3 is 15 residues long. Only CDR3 DNA is held: 45 bases, read in frame from base 1. The germline V gene (reference sequence) yields LGHDT for CDR1 and YNNKEL for CDR2. This clonotype has just a few counts. Its antigen remains undetermined. Base quality data are lacking; no much larger clone is found one base away.

The source material was whole blood. This clonotype was sampled from an adult who was a healthcare worker with PCR-confirmed SARS-CoV-2 infection or an uninfected control (not recorded which). The sequence joins TRBV3-1 to TRBJ1-2, with an unclear D gene assignment. The CDR3 region has the sequence CASSQLQNPNYGYTF. The DNA sequence follows: TGTGCCAGCAGCCAGTTACAGAACCCTAACTATGGCTACACCTTC.